One sample yielded the 10 T cell receptor beta chains listed below, sequenced in a study of PD-1 blockade in classical Hodgkin lymphoma. Time point denoted: cycle 4 day 1 (C4D1), after more than 5 weeks of nivolumab. Autologous stem cell transplantation was followed by relapse in every patient, and brentuximab vedotin exposure varied. Magnetic negative selection was used to purify CD4+ T cells from PBMCs that had been thawed. Produced via immunoSEQ multiplex PCR; TCRdb's table is partial and in-frame only. The sample holds around 37,000 clones, about 94% seen once. This specimen was CD4+ T cells from blood, taken before the fourth cycle of nivolumab. All receptors come from a human donor with classical Hodgkin lymphoma.

The count of this clone is one. This chain connects TRBV6-1 to TRBJ2-4; D gene unclear. CDR1 is MNHNS, CDR2 SASEGT, per germline. Trimming shortened V by 4 bases and J by 0 bases, and 10 bases separated the two germline ends. The CDR3 length is 15 residues. In DNA form, the CDR3 reads TGTGCCAGCAGTGGGGTCTTTGGAGCCAAAAACATTCAGTACTTC. It encodes CASSGVFGAKNIQYF.

The chain links TRBV9 to TRBJ1-6; a possible D gene is TRBD1 (6 bases). Germline CDR1 SGDLS, CDR2 YYNGEE. V was pared by 4 bases and J by 6 bases, with 14 bases between. The CDR3 consists of 15 residues. The CDR3 region has the DNA TGTGCCAGCAGCCCCTCGGGGGGCTCTAATTCACCCCTCCACTTT. Translation gives CASSPSGGSNSPLHF.

The chain carries TRBV5-1 and TRBJ1-1; 10 bases are a match to TRBD1. The CDR3 totals 14 residues. Trimming cost V 5 bases and J 8 bases; bases outside gene matches: 9. Germline V gene data show CDR1 as SGHRS and CDR2 as YFSETQ. The CDR3 is CASRSGTGEGEAFF. The CDR3 region has the DNA TGCGCCAGCAGGTCCGGGACAGGGGAGGGGGAAGCTTTCTTT.

The chain combines TRBV11-2 with TRBJ1-2, with D maybe TRBD1 (5 bases). Trimming shortened V by 6 bases and J by 4 bases, and 15 bases separated the two germline ends. This CDR3 comprises 14 residues. CDR1 is SGHAT, CDR2 FQNNGV, per germline. CDR3 loop: CASRFGGGIYGYTF. CDR3 coding DNA: TGTGCCAGCAGGTTTGGTGGGGGTATCTATGGCTACACCTTC.

The chain is built from TRBV7-2 and TRBJ1-5; D is possibly TRBD1 (6 bases). The CDR3 has 15 residues. The germline V gene has CDR1 SGHTA and CDR2 FQGNSA. V was clipped by 5 bases and J by 5 bases, with 16 bases between them. CDR3 bases: TGTGCCAGCAGCGTCTCCGGGACATCTTATCAGCCCCAGCATTTT. Its protein is CASSVSGTSYQPQHF.

The V gene is TRBV2, the J gene TRBJ1-2; D unclear. Germline V CDR1 and CDR2: SNHLY, FYNNEI. The CDR3 is 13 residues long. V lost 8 bases and J 1 base, leaving 11 bases between the germline ends. The DNA for the CDR3 is TGTGCCAGCGGAAGGAGCGGTAACTATGGCTACACCTTC. It encodes CASGRSGNYGYTF. The full variable domain, completed using reference TRBV2 and TRBJ1-2, is EPEVTQTPSHQVTQMGQEVILRCVPISNHLYFYWYRQILGQKVEFLVSFYNNEISEKSEIFDDQFSVERPDGSNFTLKIRSTKLEDSAMYFCASGRSGNYGYTFGSGTRLTVV.

The rearrangement uses TRBV7-9 and TRBJ1-1, with a tentative D call TRBD1 (5 bases). CDR1 and CDR2 (germline): SEHNR, FQNEAQ (reference sequence). This CDR3 contains 17 residues. The V end lost 3 bases, the J end lost 4 bases, and 21 bases lay between the germline ends. Written as DNA, the CDR3 is TGTGCCAGCAGCTTTACGAACCGGGGGACGTTAGCCACTGAAGCTTTCTTT. Encoded protein: CASSFTNRGTLATEAFF.

The chain is built from TRBV10-3 and TRBJ1-5, with a possible D match to TRBD1 (6 bases). Trimming pared 8 bases from V and 4 bases from J, leaving 12 bases between. The germline gives CDR1 ENHRY, CDR2 SYGVKD. The CDR3 sequence is 13 residues long. DNA of the CDR3: TGTGCCATCGGCCGGGACACAAATCAGCCCCAGCATTTT. Protein sequence: CAIGRDTNQPQHF.

J is TRBJ1-2 and V is TRBV5-1, with a possible D match to TRBD1 (6 bases). V dropped 4 bases and J dropped 2 bases, with 9 bases sitting between them. Per the germline V gene, CDR1 is SGHRS and CDR2 is YFSETQ. This CDR3 region has 13 residues. CDR3 DNA: TGCGCCAGCAGCCCAGGACAGAACTATGGCTACACCTTC. Translated, it gives CASSPGQNYGYTF.

The chain carries TRBV12-5 and TRBJ1-4; 11 bases are shared with TRBD1. CDR3 size: 16 residues. V lost 5 bases to trimming and J lost 7 bases; unmatched junction nucleotides: 9. CDR1 and CDR2 from the germline V gene are LGHNT and FRNRAP. This chain's CDR3 is CASGPGGQGASEKLFF. The CDR3 region has the DNA TGTGCTAGTGGTCCGGGAGGACAGGGGGCGAGTGAAAAACTGTTTTTT.